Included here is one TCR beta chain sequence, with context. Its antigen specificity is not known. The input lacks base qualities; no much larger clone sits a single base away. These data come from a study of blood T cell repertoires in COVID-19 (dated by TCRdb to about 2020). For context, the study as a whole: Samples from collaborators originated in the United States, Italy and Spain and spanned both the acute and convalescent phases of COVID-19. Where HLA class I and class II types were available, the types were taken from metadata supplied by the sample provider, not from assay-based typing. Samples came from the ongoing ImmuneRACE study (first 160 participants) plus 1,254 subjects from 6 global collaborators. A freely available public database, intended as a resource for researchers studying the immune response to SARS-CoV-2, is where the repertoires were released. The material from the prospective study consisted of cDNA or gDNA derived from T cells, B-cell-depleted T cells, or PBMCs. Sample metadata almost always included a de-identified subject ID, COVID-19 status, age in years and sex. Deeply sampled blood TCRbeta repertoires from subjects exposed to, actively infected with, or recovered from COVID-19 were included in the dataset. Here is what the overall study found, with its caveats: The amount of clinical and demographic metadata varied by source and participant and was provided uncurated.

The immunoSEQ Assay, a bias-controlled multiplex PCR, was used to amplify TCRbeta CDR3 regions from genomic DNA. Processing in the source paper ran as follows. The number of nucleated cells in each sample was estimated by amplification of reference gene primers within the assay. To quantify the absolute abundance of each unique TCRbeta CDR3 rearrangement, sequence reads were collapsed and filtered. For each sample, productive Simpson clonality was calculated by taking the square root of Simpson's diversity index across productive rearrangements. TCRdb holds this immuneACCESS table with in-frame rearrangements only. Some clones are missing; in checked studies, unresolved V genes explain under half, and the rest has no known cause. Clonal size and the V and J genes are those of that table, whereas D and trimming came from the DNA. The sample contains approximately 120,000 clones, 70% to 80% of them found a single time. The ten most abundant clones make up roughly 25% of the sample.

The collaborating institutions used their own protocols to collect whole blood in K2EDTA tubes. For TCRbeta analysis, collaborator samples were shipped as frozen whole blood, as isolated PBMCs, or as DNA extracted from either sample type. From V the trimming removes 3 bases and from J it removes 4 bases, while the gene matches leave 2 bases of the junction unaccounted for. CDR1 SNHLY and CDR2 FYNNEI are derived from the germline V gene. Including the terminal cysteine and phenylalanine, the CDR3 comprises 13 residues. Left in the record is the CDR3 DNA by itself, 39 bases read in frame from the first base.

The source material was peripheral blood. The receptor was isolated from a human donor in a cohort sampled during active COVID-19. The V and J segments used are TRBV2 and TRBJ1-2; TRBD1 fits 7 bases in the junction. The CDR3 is CASSEGQSYGYTF. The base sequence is TGTGCCAGCAGTGAGGGACAGAGCTATGGCTACACCTTC.